Listed here are 17 T cell receptor beta chains from one sample, sequenced in a study of cytomegalovirus exposure and HLA in healthy donors. Amplification used 60 Vbeta primers and 13 Jbeta primers. TCRdb's copy holds only in-frame clones and misses some; the assay was immunoSEQ multiplex PCR. The table has around 130,000 clones, about three quarters seen once. Sequences were obtained from PBMCs. The source of these receptors is a woman aged 25 to 39 in good health and CMV-seronegative.

In the case of this clone: Other DNA sequences in this specimen translate into the identical CDR3. The chain couples TRBV27 to TRBJ2-5, with 7 bases aligning to TRBD2. V lost 3 bases and J lost 5; bases outside the gene matches: 6. CDR1 is MNHEY and CDR2 is SMNVEV in the germline V gene (reference sequence). There are 14 residues in the CDR3. This chain's CDR3 is CASSFTGGRETQYF. Written as DNA, the CDR3 is TGTGCCAGCAGTTTTACGGGGGGACGTGAGACCCAGTACTTC.

The chain combines TRBV2 with TRBJ2-5; no definite D call. V shed 7 bases and J shed 2 bases, with 2 bases lying between them. The CDR3 consists of 10 residues. Germline values: CDR1 SNHLY, CDR2 FYNNEI. The CDR3 DNA sequence: TGTGCCAGCACGCAAGAGACCCAGTACTTC. Protein sequence: CASTQETQYF.

V is TRBV6-6 and J is TRBJ2-1, with D tentatively TRBD2 (6 bases). The germline gives CDR1 MNHNY, CDR2 SVGAGI (reference sequence). The CDR3 has 16 amino acids. The germline V and J ends were trimmed by 0 bases and 2 bases, with 11 bases remaining between them. The CDR3 sequence: CASSYSFLAAYNEQFF. In DNA form, the CDR3 reads TGTGCCAGCAGTTACTCGTTCTTAGCGGCCTACAATGAGCAGTTCTTC.

The chain uses TRBV6-5 and TRBJ1-2, with 9 nucleotides matching TRBD1. Trimming removed 5 bases from V and 8 bases from J; junction bases left unmatched: 3. Germline-derived CDR1 and CDR2 are MNHEY and SVGAGI. This CDR3 comprises 12 residues. The CDR3 DNA reads TGTGCCAGCAGTGGACAGGGGCGGGGCTACACCTTC. Translation gives CASSGQGRGYTF.

The chain employs TRBV7-9 and TRBJ2-7, with a possible D match to TRBD1 (5 bases). The germline CDR1 and CDR2 sequences are SEHNR and FQNEAQ (reference sequence). The ends were cut back, 6 bases at V and 0 bases at J, with 12 bases in the middle. The CDR3 extends over 14 amino acids. The CDR3 loop is CASRPDSLSYEQYV. The CDR3, as DNA: TGTGCCAGCAGACCCGACAGTCTCTCCTACGAGCAGTACGTC.

The chain combines TRBV9 with TRBJ1-4; D call uncertain. V was cut by 1 base and J by 2 bases, with 9 bases left in between. The germline V gene has CDR1 SGDLS and CDR2 YYNGEE. CDR3 length: 15 residues. The CDR3 reads CASSVSPLTNEKLFF. The CDR3 DNA reads as TGTGCCAGCAGCGTATCCCCTTTGACTAATGAAAAACTGTTTTTT.

The rearrangement joins TRBV19 to TRBJ1-1, with D possibly TRBD1 on 6 matching bases. This CDR3 comprises 13 residues. V lost 9 bases and J 0 bases, leaving 11 bases between the germline ends. Germline V gives CDR1 LNHDA, CDR2 SQIVND (reference sequence). CDR3: CASGGAMNTEAFF. CDR3 sequence (DNA): TGTGCCAGCGGGGGGGCGATGAACACTGAAGCTTTCTTT.

The chain combines TRBV28 with TRBJ2-5, with D unresolved. This CDR3 has 13 amino acids. The ends were cut back, 4 bases at V and 5 bases at J, with 11 bases in the middle. CDR1 is MDHEN and CDR2 is SYDVKM in the germline V gene. The CDR3 DNA reads as TGTGCCAGCAGTTCGGGTGGAGAGGAGACCCAGTACTTC. It specifies CASSSGGEETQYF.

This clone was picked up a small number of times. The chain couples TRBV28 to TRBJ2-2; no definite D call. V lost 6 bases and J lost 1, with 18 bases in between. The CDR3 is 17 amino acids. Germline V gene sequence: CDR1 MDHEN, CDR2 SYDVKM. The CDR3 reads CASSASVRVGNTGELFF. The CDR3 nucleotides are TGTGCCAGCAGCGCATCGGTCCGGGTAGGGAACACCGGGGAGCTGTTTTTT.

V is TRBV19 and J is TRBJ2-1; TRBD2 agrees at 7 bases. J lost 3 bases, V lost 3 bases, and 2 bases had no gene match. The CDR3 sequence is 14 residues long. Germline CDR1 is LNHDA and CDR2 is SQIVND (reference sequence). The CDR3 spells CASSIGRNYNEQFF. Written as DNA, the CDR3 is TGTGCCAGTAGTATCGGGAGGAACTACAATGAGCAGTTCTTC. Full variable domain (rest looked up from reference TRBV19 and TRBJ2-1): DGGITQSPKYLFRKEGQNVTLSCEQNLNHDAMYWYRQDPGQGLRLIYYSQIVNDFQKGDIAEGYSVSREKKESFPLTVTSAQKNPTAFYLCASSIGRNYNEQFFGPGTRLTVL.

This clone was recorded once. The gene calls are TRBV2 and TRBJ1-5; TRBD1 might be the D (5 bases). CDR1 and CDR2 (germline): SNHLY, FYNNEI. Trimming took off 8 bases at V and 11 bases at J, with 22 bases between the two ends. This CDR3 region has 14 residues. CDR3 sequence (DNA): TGTGCCAGCGGAGGAGGGGCCGTAGCAATGGCCCAGCATTTT. Translating gives CASGGGAVAMAQHF.

A few counts support this clone. CDR3 region: CAAHRDYEQYV. CDR3 DNA sequence: TGCGCCGCGCACAGGGACTACGAGCAGTACGTC. The chain is built from TRBV20-1 and TRBJ2-7, with D possibly being TRBD1 (6 bases). CDR1 and CDR2 (germline): DFQATT, SNEGSKA (reference sequence). The CDR3 contains 11 residues.

The chain links TRBV7-2 to TRBJ1-3; D uncertain. The CDR3 contains 14 residues. The ends were cut back, 3 bases at V and 8 bases at J, with 14 bases in the middle. Looked up from germline, CDR1 is SGHTA and CDR2 is FQGNSA. The CDR3 loop is CASSFLGREHTIYF. CDR3 in DNA: TGTGCCAGCAGCTTTCTCGGGAGGGAACACACCATATATTTT.

This chain uses TRBV5-1 with TRBJ1-1, with D unclear. Trimming pared 0 bases from V and 0 bases from J, leaving 9 bases between. Germline V gives CDR1 SGHRS, CDR2 YFSETQ. CDR3 length equals 15 residues. The CDR3 region has the DNA TGCGCCAGCAGCTTGGAGTCAGGCATGAACACTGAAGCTTTCTTT. Translating it yields CASSLESGMNTEAFF.

The chain uses TRBV9 and TRBJ1-2; TRBD1 aligns across 12 bases. The V gene's germline CDR1 is SGDLS and CDR2 YYNGEE. CDR3 size: 14 residues. The J segment lost 7 bases and the V segment lost 4 bases, leaving 5 bases of the junction unmatched. As DNA, the CDR3 is TGTGCCAGCAGCCCGGGACAGGGGGCGCGTGGCTACACCTTC. Amino acid sequence: CASSPGQGARGYTF.

The gene calls are TRBV25-1 and TRBJ1-2, with TRBD1 matching over 10 bases. J was trimmed by 2 bases and V by 1 base; bases with no gene match: 10. From germline, CDR1 is MGHDK and CDR2 SYGVNS. The length of the CDR3 is 18 residues. Here the CDR3 reads CASSESPGQGNLNYGYTF. CDR3 coding DNA: TGTGCCAGCAGTGAATCCCCGGGACAGGGGAATTTAAACTATGGCTACACCTTC.

This chain's CDR3 is CASRKSGQNSYEQYF. The CDR3 nucleotides are TGTGCCAGCAGGAAAAGTGGACAGAACTCCTACGAGCAGTACTTC. The V and J genes are TRBV2 and TRBJ2-7; the D gene is possibly TRBD1 (6 bases). The CDR3 runs 15 residues. Looked up from germline, CDR1 is SNHLY and CDR2 is FYNNEI. The V end was cut by 6 bases, the J end by 0 bases, with 15 bases between.